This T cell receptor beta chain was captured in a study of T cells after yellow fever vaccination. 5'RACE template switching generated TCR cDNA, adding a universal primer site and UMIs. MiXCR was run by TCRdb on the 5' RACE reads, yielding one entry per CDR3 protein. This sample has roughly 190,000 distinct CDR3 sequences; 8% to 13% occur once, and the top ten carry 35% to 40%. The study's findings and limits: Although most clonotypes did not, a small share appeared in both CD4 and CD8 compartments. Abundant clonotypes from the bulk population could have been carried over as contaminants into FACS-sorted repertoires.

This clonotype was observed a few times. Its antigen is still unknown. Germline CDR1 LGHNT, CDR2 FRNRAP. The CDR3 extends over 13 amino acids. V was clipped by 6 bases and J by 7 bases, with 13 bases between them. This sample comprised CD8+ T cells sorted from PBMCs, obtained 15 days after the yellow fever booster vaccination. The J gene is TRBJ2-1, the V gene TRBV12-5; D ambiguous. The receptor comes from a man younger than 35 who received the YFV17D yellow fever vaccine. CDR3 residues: CASGPAGVNEQFF. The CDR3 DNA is TGTGCTAGTGGCCCCGCCGGCGTAAATGAGCAGTTCTTC.